This passage covers 13 T cell receptor beta chains from one sample sequenced in a study of T cells in Graves' hyperthyroidism and ophthalmopathy. The TCR beta CDR3 regions underwent amplification using RNA transcripts as the source. A first-round RT-PCR of the TCR CDR3 used the HTBI primer set. Each CDR3 protein is one row after TCRdb ran MiXCR on the multiplex PCR reads. The data contain around 380,000 distinct CDR3 sequences, approximately 13% of them singletons. Sample: blood. These receptors were taken from a young man with Graves' hyperthyroidism that later progressed to Graves' ophthalmopathy.

This clonotype was seen more than once but under ten times. V and J are TRBV7-9 and TRBJ1-3; D gene uncertain. This CDR3 is 15 amino acids long. Germline CDR1 and CDR2: SEHNR and FQNEAQ (reference sequence). V was shortened by 1 base and J by 2 bases, with 9 bases between the two germline ends. CDR3 nucleotide sequence: TGTGCCAGCAGCTTAGGACTGCCGGCTGGAAACACCATATATTTT. Translated, it gives CASSLGLPAGNTIYF.

This chain links TRBV20-1 with TRBJ1-5; 7 bases are a match to TRBD1. Germline CDR1 and CDR2: DFQATT and SNEGSKA (reference sequence). This CDR3 has 15 amino acids. J gave up 5 bases and V 3 bases, and 10 bases lay outside the gene matches. CDR3 coding DNA: TGCAGTGCTAGTGAGACAGGGAGCCCTTATCAGCCCCAGCATTTT. Translation: CSASETGSPYQPQHF.

This clonotype was detected only once. A much larger clone lies one base from this, so it may be a read error. The V gene is TRBV28, the J gene TRBJ2-5; possibly TRBD2 for D (6 bases). This CDR3 has 14 amino acids. CDR1 and CDR2 (germline): MDHEN, SYDVKM. This CDR3 reads CAISLLAGRETQYF. The CDR3 coding sequence is TGTGCCATCAGTTTATTAGCAGGGAGGGAGACCCAGTACTTC.

This clonotype has at least ten counts. The chain carries TRBV12-3 or TRBV12-4 and TRBJ1-1, with TRBD1 matching 7 bases. The CDR3 totals 13 residues. Trimming at V came to 2 bases and at J to 6 bases, leaving 3 bases not matched to a gene. CDR3 protein: CASSLMQGAEAFF. The CDR3 region has the DNA TGTGCCAGCAGTTTAATGCAGGGGGCTGAAGCTTTCTTT.

This clonotype came up many times. The chain couples TRBV20-1 to TRBJ1-2; D remains ambiguous. The germline CDR1 and CDR2 sequences are DFQATT and SNEGSKA (reference sequence). The CDR3 spans 14 residues. V was clipped by 0 bases and J by 4 bases, with 12 bases between them. This chain's CDR3 is CSARDPRMGYGYTF. The CDR3 DNA is TGCAGTGCTAGAGACCCACGCATGGGCTATGGCTACACCTTC.

The chain uses TRBV6-1 and TRBJ1-1, with D uncertain. V was cut by 0 bases and J by 1 base, with 9 bases left in between. This CDR3 has 15 amino acids. Germline V lookup: CDR1 MNHNS, CDR2 SASEGT. CDR3 DNA sequence: TGTGCCAGCAGTGAAGCGCCAGCGCCGAACACTGAAGCTTTCTTT. It is translated as CASSEAPAPNTEAFF.

This clonotype was found many times. The V call is TRBV7-2, the J call TRBJ2-5, with TRBD2 identical over 7 bases. Germline CDR1 and CDR2: SGHTA and FQGNSA. The CDR3 has 15 amino acids. The ends lost 6 bases at V and 5 bases at J; junction bases unmatched: 12. The CDR3 loop is CASSQSGVHLETQYF. CDR3 DNA: TGTGCCAGCAGTCAAAGCGGGGTTCACTTGGAGACCCAGTACTTC. Supplemented by reference TRBV7-2 and TRBJ2-5, the full variable domain reads GAGVSQSPSNKVTEKGKDVELRCDPISGHTALYWYRQSLGQGLEFLIYFQGNSAPDKSGLPSDRFSAERTGGSVSTLTIQRTQQEDSAVYLCASSQSGVHLETQYFGPGTRLLVL.

The chain combines TRBV12-3 or TRBV12-4 with TRBJ1-2; D gene ambiguous. The CDR3 length is 13 residues. V lost 2 bases, J lost 7 bases, and 11 bases lay in between. The CDR3: CASSLRVAAGYTF. The CDR3, as DNA: TGTGCCAGCAGTTTAAGGGTGGCGGCTGGCTACACCTTC.

This sequence joins TRBV28 and TRBJ2-7; no definite D call. This CDR3 region has 12 residues. The germline CDR1 and CDR2 sequences are MDHEN and SYDVKM. Trimming took off 10 bases at V and 1 base at J, with 11 bases between the two ends. The CDR3 sequence is CATSRGSYEQYF. The CDR3, as DNA: TGTGCCACCTCAAGAGGATCCTACGAGCAGTACTTC. The entire variable domain, with the rest obtained from reference TRBV28 and TRBJ2-7, is as follows: DVKVTQSSRYLVKRTGEKVFLECVQDMDHENMFWYRQDPGLGLRLIYFSYDVKMKEKGDIPEGYSVSREKKERFSLILESASTNQTSMYLCATSRGSYEQYFGPGTRLTVT.

Ten or more counts support this clonotype. The J gene is TRBJ2-1, the V gene TRBV12-5; 11 bases match TRBD1. Germline V gene lookup returns CDR1 LGHNT and CDR2 FRNRAP. The CDR3 runs to 15 residues. V was clipped by 7 bases and J by 8 bases; unmatched bases: 10. CDR3 bases: TGTGCTAGTGTTGGGGGGGACAGGGGGTTCCATGAGCAGTTCTTC. Amino acids: CASVGGDRGFHEQFF.

In this sample, this clonotype turned up many times. The chain couples TRBV6-2 or TRBV6-3 to TRBJ2-7, with 11 bases that match TRBD2. V was clipped by 6 bases and J by 3 bases; unmatched bases: 7. There are 15 residues in the CDR3. Germline V lookup: CDR1 MNHEY, CDR2 SVGEGT. CDR3 in DNA: TGTGCCAGCAGACTCCTAGCGGGGGGCCTCTACGAGCAGTACTTC. This gives the protein CASRLLAGGLYEQYF.

The sample holds a few counts of this clonotype. Since the CDR3 does not end with the conserved phenylalanine or tryptophan, this likely comes from a read error. The chain carries TRBV10-3 and TRBJ1-2; 7 nucleotides agree with TRBD1. CDR1 is ENHRY and CDR2 is SYGVKD in the germline V gene. The CDR3 loop spans 14 amino acids. The V and J ends lost 2 bases and 8 bases, in that order; junction bases with no gene match: 8. CDR3 coding DNA: TGTGCCATCAGTGAGGTGGACAGGTCGAGGGGCTACACCCTC. This codes for CAISEVDRSRGYTL.

This clonotype was detected only a few times. This chain uses TRBV6-2 or TRBV6-3 with TRBJ2-3; 9 positions agree with TRBD2. Germline CDR1 reads MNHEY; CDR2 reads SVGEGT. The CDR3 consists of 15 residues. After removal of 2 bases from V and 3 bases from J, the junction contained 3 bases not matched to a gene. The CDR3 DNA follows: TGTGCCAGCAGTTACGGAGCGGGGGGTACAGATACGCAGTATTTT. Translated, it gives CASSYGAGGTDTQYF.